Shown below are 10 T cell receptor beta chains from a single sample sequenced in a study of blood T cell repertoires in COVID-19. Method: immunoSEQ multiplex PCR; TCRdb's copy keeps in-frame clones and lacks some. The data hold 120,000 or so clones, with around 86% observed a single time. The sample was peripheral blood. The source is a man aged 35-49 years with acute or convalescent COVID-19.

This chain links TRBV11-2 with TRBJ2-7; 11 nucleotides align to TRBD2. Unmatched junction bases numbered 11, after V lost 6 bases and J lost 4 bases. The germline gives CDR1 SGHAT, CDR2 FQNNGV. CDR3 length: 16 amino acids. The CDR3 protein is CASRQKGLAGGYEQYF. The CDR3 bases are TGTGCCAGCAGGCAAAAAGGACTAGCGGGTGGTTACGAGCAGTACTTC.

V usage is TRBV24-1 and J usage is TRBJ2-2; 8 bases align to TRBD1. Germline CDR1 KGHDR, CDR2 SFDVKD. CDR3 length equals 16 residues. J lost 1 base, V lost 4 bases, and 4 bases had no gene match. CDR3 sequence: CATSDQGTGNTGELFF. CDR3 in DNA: TGTGCCACCAGTGACCAAGGGACAGGGAACACCGGGGAGCTGTTTTTT.

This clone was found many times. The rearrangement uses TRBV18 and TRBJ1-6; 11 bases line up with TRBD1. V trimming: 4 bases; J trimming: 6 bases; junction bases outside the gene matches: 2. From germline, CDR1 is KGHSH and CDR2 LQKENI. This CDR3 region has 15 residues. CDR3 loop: CASSRGTGGNSPLHF. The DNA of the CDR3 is TGTGCCAGCTCACGGGGGACAGGGGGTAATTCACCCCTCCACTTT.

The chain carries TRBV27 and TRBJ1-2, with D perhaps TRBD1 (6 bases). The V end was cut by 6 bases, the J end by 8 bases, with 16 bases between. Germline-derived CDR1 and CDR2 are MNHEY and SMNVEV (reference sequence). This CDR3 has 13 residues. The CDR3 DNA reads TGTGCCAGCAGCCTTAACAGGGCCTACGGCTACACCTTC. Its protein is CASSLNRAYGYTF.

The CDR3 coding sequence is TGTGCCATCAGTGGGGGGCGGCACAATGAGCAGTTCTTC. Translation gives CAISGGRHNEQFF. This chain links TRBV10-3 with TRBJ2-1; weak D call: TRBD1 (6 bases). Per germline, CDR1 ENHRY and CDR2 SYGVKD. CDR3 size: 13 residues. Deletions cut 4 bases from V and 5 bases from J, with 9 bases between.

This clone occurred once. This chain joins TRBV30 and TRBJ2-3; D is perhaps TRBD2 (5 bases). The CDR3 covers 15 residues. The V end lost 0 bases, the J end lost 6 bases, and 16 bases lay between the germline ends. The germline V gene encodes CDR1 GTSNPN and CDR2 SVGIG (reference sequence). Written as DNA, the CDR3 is TGTGCCTGGAGTGTACTAGGAGGCCTCCGGGATACGCAGTATTTT. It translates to CAWSVLGGLRDTQYF. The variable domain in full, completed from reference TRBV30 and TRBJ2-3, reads SQTIHQWPATLVQPVGSPLSLECTVEGTSNPNLYWYRQAAGRGLQLLFYSVGIGQISSEVPQNLSASRPQDRQFILSSKKLLLSDSGFYLCAWSVLGGLRDTQYFGPGTRLTVL.

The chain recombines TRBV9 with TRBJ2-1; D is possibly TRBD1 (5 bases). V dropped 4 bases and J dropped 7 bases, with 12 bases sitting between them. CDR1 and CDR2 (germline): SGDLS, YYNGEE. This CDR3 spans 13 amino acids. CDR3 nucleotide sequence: TGTGCCAGCAGCCAACGTAACAGGAATGAGCAGTTCTTC. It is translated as CASSQRNRNEQFF.

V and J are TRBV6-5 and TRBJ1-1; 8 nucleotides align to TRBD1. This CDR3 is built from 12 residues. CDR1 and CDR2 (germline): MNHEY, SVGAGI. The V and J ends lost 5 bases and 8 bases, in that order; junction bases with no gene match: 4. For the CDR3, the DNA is TGTGCCAGCAGTCCCAGGGGGCGCGAAGCTTTCTTT. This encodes CASSPRGREAFF.

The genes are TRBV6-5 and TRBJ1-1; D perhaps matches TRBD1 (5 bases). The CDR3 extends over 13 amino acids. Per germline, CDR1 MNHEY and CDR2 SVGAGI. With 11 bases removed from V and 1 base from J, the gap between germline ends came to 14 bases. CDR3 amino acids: CAHRRGENTEAFF. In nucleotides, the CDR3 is TGTGCCCACCGAAGGGGTGAGAACACTGAAGCTTTCTTT.

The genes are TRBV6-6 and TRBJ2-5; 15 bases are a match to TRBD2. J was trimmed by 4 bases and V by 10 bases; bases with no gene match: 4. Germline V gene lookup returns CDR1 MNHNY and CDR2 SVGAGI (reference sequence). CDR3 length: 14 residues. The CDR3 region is CATRTSGGVETQYF. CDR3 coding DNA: TGTGCCACCCGGACTAGCGGGGGGGTAGAGACCCAGTACTTC.